This T cell receptor (beta chain) was found in a study of blood T cell repertoires in COVID-19. Germline V lookup: CDR1 PRHDT, CDR2 FYEKMQ (reference sequence). The CDR3 has 15 residues. V was clipped by 3 bases and J by 6 bases; unmatched bases: 2. Original handling: By means of reference gene primer amplification, nucleated cell counts were estimated. The assay was immunoSEQ multiplex PCR, and TCRdb's table has in-frame clones only and misses some. V and J calls and clone size are given by that table; D and trimming were obtained from the DNA. The sample holds approximately 250,000 clones, 75% to 90% seen once.

This sequence originates from a human donor in a cohort sampled during active COVID-19. V usage is TRBV13 and J usage is TRBJ2-3; 14 bases map to TRBD2. Material: peripheral blood. DNA of the CDR3: TGTGCCAGCAGCTTCGGGACTAGCGGGAGTGATACGCAGTATTTT. It yields the protein CASSFGTSGSDTQYF.